This T cell receptor (beta chain) was recovered during a study of cytomegalovirus exposure and HLA in healthy donors. Broader study findings: Testing in vitro showed a few CMV-associated chains specific for CMV antigens.

This CDR3 contains 14 residues. Per germline, CDR1 SGHDN and CDR2 FVKESK. V lost 8 bases and J lost 2, with 13 bases in between. The PCR made use of 60 Vbeta and 13 Jbeta primers. Using immunoSEQ multiplex PCR, the repertoire was profiled, and TCRdb retains in-frame clones only, with some absent. The table records about 94,000 clones, around 74% of them present only once. A remark on this clone: Antigen: not known.

The receptor was derived from a man in his forties in good health and CMV-seropositive. Sequenced: PBMCs. The V call is TRBV14, the J call TRBJ1-5; D gene uncertain. CDR3 sequence (DNA): TGTGCCAGCGGCCGGCAGGTCCGCAATCAGCCCCAGCATTTT. Its translation is CASGRQVRNQPQHF.